The 32 T cell receptor beta chains below come from one sample, sequenced in a study of shared clonotypes between healthy human individuals. Sequencing used immunoSEQ multiplex PCR; TCRdb keeps in-frame clones, though not all of them. Of roughly 2,500,000 clones listed, over 85% are singletons. What was sequenced was naive CD4+ T cells from PBMCs. Subset denoted: CD45RA+ positively selected. These receptor sequences come from a young man in good health. Some clones in this sample may be carry-over from other donors' samples.

The V and J genes are TRBV27 and TRBJ2-2, with no clear D. This CDR3 region has 13 residues. V gave up 5 bases and J gave up 11 bases, with 15 bases separating them. The germline gives CDR1 MNHEY, CDR2 SMNVEV (reference sequence). Here the CDR3 DNA reads TGTGCCAGCAGTCAACCGCCCGGCCTCGAGCTGTTTTTT. Protein sequence: CASSQPPGLELFF.

The chain is built from TRBV18 and TRBJ1-5; no firm D call. From germline, CDR1 is KGHSH and CDR2 LQKENI. This CDR3 contains 12 residues. V was pared by 6 bases and J by 4 bases, with 7 bases between. The CDR3 loop is CASSSTNQPQHF. CDR3 DNA: TGTGCCAGCTCTTCCACGAATCAGCCCCAGCATTTT.

DNA for the CDR3: TGTGCCAGCATCCGTACCCTAGCGCAGGGGGGTGAGCAGTTCTTC. Amino acid sequence: CASIRTLAQGGEQFF. This sequence joins TRBV6-1 and TRBJ2-1, with D possibly being TRBD1 (7 bases). The V end was cut by 7 bases, the J end by 9 bases, with 22 bases between. Per germline, CDR1 MNHNS and CDR2 SASEGT. There are 15 residues in the CDR3.

The chain uses TRBV30 and TRBJ2-1, with D possibly matching TRBD1 (6 bases). The CDR3 extends over 13 amino acids. Trimming pared 2 bases from V and 7 bases from J, leaving 12 bases between. CDR1 and CDR2 from the germline V gene are GTSNPN and SVGIG (reference sequence). Written as DNA, the CDR3 is TGTGCCTGGAGTCGCAACAGGGTGAATGAGCAGTTCTTC. This translates into CAWSRNRVNEQFF.

The chain joins TRBV7-2 to TRBJ2-2; D remains unclear. The germline V gene has CDR1 SGHTA and CDR2 FQGNSA. The V gene lost 2 bases and the J gene lost 1 base, with 11 bases spanning the gap. The CDR3 loop spans 16 amino acids. Here the CDR3 DNA reads TGTGCCAGCAGCTTATGGTCGGTGGGGAACACCGGGGAGCTGTTTTTT. It codes for CASSLWSVGNTGELFF.

The CDR3 loop reads CASGWTSATYNEQFF. CDR3 bases: TGTGCCAGCGGTTGGACTAGCGCTACCTACAATGAGCAGTTCTTC. This chain joins TRBV11-1 and TRBJ2-1; 9 bases are shared with TRBD2. CDR3 length: 15 residues. After removal of 8 bases from V and 2 bases from J, the junction contained 7 bases not matched to a gene. Per germline, CDR1 SGHAT and CDR2 FQDESV (reference sequence).

The chain employs TRBV28 and TRBJ2-5; tentatively, D is TRBD2 (6 bases). The CDR3 extends over 14 amino acids. Germline assignment: CDR1 MDHEN and CDR2 SYDVKM. Trimming cost V 5 bases and J 11 bases, with 21 bases left between them. CDR3: CASSPAPAGREQYF. The CDR3 bases are TGTGCCAGCAGTCCCGCCCCGGCGGGACGGGAGCAGTACTTC. Supplemented by reference TRBV28 and TRBJ2-5, the full variable domain reads DVKVTQSSRYLVKRTGEKVFLECVQDMDHENMFWYRQDPGLGLRLIYFSYDVKMKEKGDIPEGYSVSREKKERFSLILESASTNQTSMYLCASSPAPAGREQYFGPGTRLLVL.

The chain couples TRBV5-1 to TRBJ1-1; perhaps TRBD1 as D (5 bases). The V end lost 4 bases, the J end lost 4 bases, and 23 bases lay between the germline ends. The CDR3 runs to 17 residues. Germline V gene lookup returns CDR1 SGHRS and CDR2 YFSETQ. The CDR3 DNA reads TGCGCCAGCAGCCCTGGACACCGACCGACGACGAGCACTGAAGCTTTCTTT. As protein: CASSPGHRPTTSTEAFF.

The chain employs TRBV4-2 and TRBJ2-7; the match to TRBD2 covers 9 bases. CDR3 length: 16 residues. V dropped 4 bases and J dropped 2; count of bases not matched to a gene: 9. CDR1 LGHNA and CDR2 YNFKEQ come from the germline V gene. The CDR3 here is CASSLGISSGTYEQYF. CDR3 sequence (DNA): TGTGCCAGCAGCCTTGGAATTTCTAGCGGGACCTACGAGCAGTACTTC.

The genes are TRBV28 and TRBJ1-2, with D hard to call. From germline, CDR1 is MDHEN and CDR2 SYDVKM. The CDR3 runs to 17 residues. V was trimmed by 3 bases and J by 7 bases, leaving 24 bases between them. CDR3 in DNA: TGTGCCAGCAGTTTCCCCTCAGGACCGCATGAAGTCCGTGGCTACACCTTC. This translates into CASSFPSGPHEVRGYTF.

This chain uses TRBV30 with TRBJ1-1, with D maybe TRBD1 (6 bases). V dropped 1 base and J dropped 11 bases, with 14 bases sitting between them. This CDR3 is 12 amino acids long. Germline CDR1 reads GTSNPN; CDR2 reads SVGIG (reference sequence). The CDR3 is CAWSDRVTGAFF. In nucleotides, the CDR3 is TGTGCCTGGAGTGACAGGGTCACAGGGGCTTTCTTT.

This chain joins TRBV5-4 and TRBJ2-3; D is uncertain. The germline V gene encodes CDR1 SGHNT and CDR2 YYREEE (reference sequence). This CDR3 comprises 16 residues. V was cut by 4 bases and J by 1 base, with 16 bases left in between. CDR3 sequence: CASSQQSLVGTDTQYF. Here the CDR3 DNA reads TGTGCCAGCAGCCAACAAAGCTTGGTCGGCACAGATACGCAGTATTTT.

V usage is TRBV30 and J usage is TRBJ2-5; no reliable D call. With the DNA end fitting TRBJ2-7 better, the J assignment may be wrong. This CDR3 comprises 15 residues. Germline V gene lookup returns CDR1 GTSNPN and CDR2 SVGIG (reference sequence). In DNA form, the CDR3 reads TGTGCCTGGACTCCGGCGAGCCTTGGTGGGGTCGAGCAGTACTTC. This sequence encodes CAWTPASLGGVEQYF.

The genes are TRBV5-1 and TRBJ2-5; D possibly corresponds to TRBD2 (6 bases). Germline CDR1 SGHRS, CDR2 YFSETQ. The CDR3 sequence is 14 residues long. V lost 3 bases and J lost 3, with 12 bases in between. The CDR3 nucleotides read TGCGCCAGCAGCTGGGGGGACTCAAAAGAGACCCAGTACTTC. Encoded protein: CASSWGDSKETQYF. The entire variable domain, with the rest obtained from reference TRBV5-1 and TRBJ2-5, is as follows: KAGVTQTPRYLIKTRGQQVTLSCSPISGHRSVSWYQQTPGQGLQFLFEYFSETQRNKGNFPGRFSGRQFSNSRSEMNVSTLELGDSALYLCASSWGDSKETQYFGPGTRLLVL.

V and J are TRBV7-9 and TRBJ2-6; D may be TRBD1 or TRBD2 (5 bases each). The germline V gene has CDR1 SEHNR and CDR2 FQNEAQ (reference sequence). This CDR3 comprises 15 residues. V shed 1 base and J shed 10 bases, with 14 bases lying between them. CDR3 nucleotide sequence: TGTGCCAGCAGCTTAGGGGACGGGACCTGGAACGTCCTGACTTTC. Translating gives CASSLGDGTWNVLTF.

V is TRBV6-6 and J is TRBJ1-1, with D possibly matching TRBD1 (5 bases). This CDR3 region has 14 residues. Germline V gives CDR1 MNHNY, CDR2 SVGAGI (reference sequence). Trimming left V 5 bases short and J 5 bases short, with 15 bases between. The CDR3 here is CASSTGGTETEAFF. The CDR3 DNA reads TGTGCCAGCAGTACGGGTGGGACGGAAACTGAAGCTTTCTTT.

The V call is TRBV9, the J call TRBJ2-3, with a tentative D call TRBD1 (5 bases). The V end was cut by 4 bases, the J end by 0 bases, with 9 bases between. This CDR3 spans 14 amino acids. Germline V gives CDR1 SGDLS, CDR2 YYNGEE. The CDR3 spells CASSTRQSTDTQYF. DNA for the CDR3: TGTGCCAGCAGCACCCGACAGAGCACAGATACGCAGTATTTT.

The J gene is TRBJ2-1, the V gene TRBV29-1; no clear D gene. CDR1 is SQVTM and CDR2 is ANQGSEA in the germline V gene. Trimming stripped 3 bases from V and 6 bases from J, with 18 bases between. CDR3 length: 15 residues. CDR3 DNA sequence: TGCAGCGTTGACAGCCGGGCCCCTCGTGGCAATGAGCAGTTCTTC. Encoded protein: CSVDSRAPRGNEQFF.

This sequence joins TRBV27 and TRBJ2-2; D not resolved. The CDR3 extends over 10 amino acids. From germline, CDR1 is MNHEY and CDR2 SMNVEV (reference sequence). With 7 bases removed from V and 6 bases from J, the gap between germline ends came to 3 bases. The CDR3 nucleotides are TGTGCCAGCAAGGCCGGGGAGCTGTTTTTT. Translating gives CASKAGELFF.

V usage is TRBV18 and J usage is TRBJ1-1; the match to TRBD1 covers 7 bases. CDR1 is KGHSH, CDR2 LQKENI, per germline. The J segment lost 4 bases and the V segment lost 6 bases, leaving 8 bases of the junction unmatched. The CDR3 runs 14 residues. In DNA, the CDR3 is TGTGCCAGCTCGTCACAGGGGTCGGTCACTGAAGCTTTCTTT. Its protein is CASSSQGSVTEAFF.

The chain joins TRBV30 to TRBJ2-6; D is undetermined. CDR3 length equals 13 residues. The germline V gene encodes CDR1 GTSNPN and CDR2 SVGIG (reference sequence). V shed 2 bases and J shed 1 base, with 3 bases lying between them. The CDR3 reads CAWSISGANVLTF. The CDR3 DNA sequence: TGTGCCTGGAGTATTTCTGGGGCCAACGTCCTGACTTTC.

There are a few counts of this clone. V and J are TRBV27 and TRBJ1-1, with 8 positions matching TRBD1. From germline, CDR1 is MNHEY and CDR2 SMNVEV (reference sequence). V was pared by 5 bases and J by 10 bases, with 12 bases of the junction left unmatched. CDR3 length: 14 amino acids. The CDR3 bases are TGTGCCAGCAGTCAATTCCCGAACAGGGGGGTAGCTTTCTTT. Its translation: CASSQFPNRGVAFF.

The rearrangement joins TRBV9 to TRBJ2-3, with unresolved D. Germline V gene data show CDR1 as SGDLS and CDR2 as YYNGEE. The CDR3 sequence is 12 residues long. Trimming pared 3 bases from V and 4 bases from J, leaving 6 bases between. The DNA of the CDR3 is TGTGCCAGCAGCGACTCAGCAGATACGCAGTATTTT. Its protein product is CASSDSADTQYF.

CDR3 region: CASSPPTTEQYF. The CDR3 DNA is TGCGCCAGCAGTCCTCCGACGACCGAGCAGTACTTC. The chain carries TRBV5-1 and TRBJ2-5; no reliable D call. Matching the DNA end better, TRBJ2-7 makes the J call doubtful. The V gene's germline CDR1 is SGHRS and CDR2 YFSETQ. The CDR3 runs to 12 residues.

This chain uses TRBV19 with TRBJ2-7; a possible D gene is TRBD2 (6 bases). The CDR3 is 13 amino acids. Per the germline V gene, CDR1 is LNHDA and CDR2 is SQIVND (reference sequence). V lost 9 bases and J lost 7, with 19 bases in between. The CDR3 protein is CARGRRLTGEQYF. The CDR3 DNA is TGTGCCAGGGGGAGGCGGCTTACGGGGGAGCAGTACTTC.

CDR3 nucleotide sequence: TGTGCCAGTAGTATCACCGGGGGGATCGCTGAAGCTTTCTTT. Translated, it gives CASSITGGIAEAFF. The gene calls are TRBV19 and TRBJ1-1; a possible D gene is TRBD1 (5 bases). V was shortened by 3 bases and J by 6 bases, with 14 bases between the two germline ends. The length of the CDR3 is 14 residues. Germline V lookup: CDR1 LNHDA, CDR2 SQIVND (reference sequence).

Of note for this clone: The same CDR3 can be traced to other DNA sequences in this sample. This chain links TRBV19 with TRBJ2-3, with D uncertain. The CDR3 length is 13 residues. Germline-derived CDR1 and CDR2 are LNHDA and SQIVND (reference sequence). Trimming removed 3 bases from V and 0 bases from J, with 4 bases in between. The chain's CDR3 is CASSIESTDTQYF. The CDR3 DNA sequence: TGTGCCAGTAGTATTGAGAGCACAGATACGCAGTATTTT.

V gene TRBV2 combines with J gene TRBJ2-2; 8 bases line up with TRBD2. Trimming removed 6 bases from V and 0 bases from J; junction bases left unmatched: 6. Per the germline V gene, CDR1 is SNHLY and CDR2 is FYNNEI. The CDR3 loop spans 16 amino acids. CDR3 residues: CASRPTSGTNTGELFF. For the CDR3, the DNA is TGTGCCAGCAGACCTACTAGCGGAACGAACACCGGGGAGCTGTTTTTT.

This clone appeared once. The rearrangement joins TRBV4-1 to TRBJ2-7; D gene uncertain. Germline CDR1 reads MGHRA; CDR2 reads YSYEKL. The CDR3 extends over 17 amino acids. Trimming stripped 1 base from V and 3 bases from J, with 19 bases between. DNA for the CDR3: TGCGCCAGCAGCCAAGTTTTTGGTTTGGCAGTCCTCTACGAGCAGTACTTC. Translation gives CASSQVFGLAVLYEQYF.

The V and J genes are TRBV5-1 and TRBJ2-7, with TRBD1 identical over 9 bases. The CDR3 spans 14 residues. With V trimmed by 4 bases and J by 4 bases, 6 bases remained unmatched. The germline V gene encodes CDR1 SGHRS and CDR2 YFSETQ. The CDR3 DNA reads as TGCGCCAGCAGCGTGACAGGGGGTGAATACGAGCAGTACTTC. Its translation: CASSVTGGEYEQYF.

Remarks on this clone: Other DNA sequences from this sample encode an identical CDR3 as well. The rearrangement uses TRBV5-1 and TRBJ2-1, with D perhaps matching TRBD1 (6 bases). This CDR3 has 12 amino acids. CDR1 is SGHRS and CDR2 is YFSETQ in the germline V gene. V was shortened by 0 bases and J by 10 bases, with 8 bases between the two germline ends. The CDR3 sequence: CASSLVGGEQFF. For the CDR3, the DNA is TGCGCCAGCAGCTTGGTAGGGGGAGAGCAGTTCTTC.

This chain joins TRBV11-2 and TRBJ1-2, with a tentative D call TRBD1 (6 bases). CDR3 length: 14 amino acids. Per the germline V gene, CDR1 is SGHAT and CDR2 is FQNNGV. Trimming cost V 5 bases and J 2 bases, with 12 bases left between them. This CDR3 is CASSTLQGNYGYTF. In DNA form, the CDR3 reads TGTGCCAGCAGCACGCTTCAGGGGAACTATGGCTACACCTTC. Supplemented by reference TRBV11-2 and TRBJ1-2, the full variable domain reads EAGVAQSPRYKIIEKRQSVAFWCNPISGHATLYWYQQILGQGPKLLIQFQNNGVVDDSQLPKDRFSAERLKGVDSTLKIQPAKLEDSAVYLCASSTLQGNYGYTFGSGTRLTVV.